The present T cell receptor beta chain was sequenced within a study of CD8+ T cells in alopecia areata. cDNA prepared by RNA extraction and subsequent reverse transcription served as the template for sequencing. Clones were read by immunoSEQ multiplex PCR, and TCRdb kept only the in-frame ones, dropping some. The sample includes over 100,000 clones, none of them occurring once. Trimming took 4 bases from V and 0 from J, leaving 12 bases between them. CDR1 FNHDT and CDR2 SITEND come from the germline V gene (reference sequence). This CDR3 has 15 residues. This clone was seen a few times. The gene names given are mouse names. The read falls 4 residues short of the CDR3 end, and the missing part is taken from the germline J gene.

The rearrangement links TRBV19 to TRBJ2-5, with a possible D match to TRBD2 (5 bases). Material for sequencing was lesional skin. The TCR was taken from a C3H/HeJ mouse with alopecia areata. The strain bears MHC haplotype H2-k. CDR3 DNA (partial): TGTGCCAGCAGTCCCCGCTGGACTAACCAAGAC. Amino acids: CASSPRWTNQD. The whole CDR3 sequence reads CASSPRWTNQDTQYF.